The 15 T cell receptor beta chains below all came from one sample that was sequenced in a study of blood T cell repertoires in COVID-19. Clones were read by immunoSEQ multiplex PCR, and TCRdb kept only the in-frame ones, dropping some. This table has 200,000 or so clones, approximately 90% appearing once. Sequencing was done on a sample of peripheral blood. These receptors originate from a man aged 50-60 years with acute or convalescent COVID-19.

V is TRBV11-2 and J is TRBJ1-1, with D perhaps matching TRBD1 (5 bases). CDR3 length: 13 amino acids. Germline assignment: CDR1 SGHAT and CDR2 FQNNGV. Deletions cut 7 bases from V and 1 base from J, with 10 bases between. DNA of the CDR3: TGTGCCAGCAAAGCACAGGAGAACACTGAAGCTTTCTTT. Protein product: CASKAQENTEAFF.

The J gene is TRBJ1-1, the V gene TRBV5-1; 7 bases match TRBD1. The CDR3 runs 19 residues. Germline CDR1 is SGHRS and CDR2 is YFSETQ. V dropped 4 bases and J dropped 0; count of bases not matched to a gene: 18. The CDR3 is CASSQPKGGGRGMNTEAFF. The CDR3 DNA sequence: TGCGCCAGCAGCCAACCAAAAGGAGGGGGCCGGGGCATGAACACTGAAGCTTTCTTT.

The V call is TRBV4-1, the J call TRBJ1-5; D gene ambiguous. The CDR3 loop spans 17 amino acids. CDR1 MGHRA and CDR2 YSYEKL come from the germline V gene. V was cut by 0 bases and J by 2 bases, with 14 bases left in between. CDR3 loop: CASSQDPAGGGNQPQHF. The CDR3 nucleotides are TGCGCCAGCAGCCAAGATCCAGCAGGCGGGGGCAATCAGCCCCAGCATTTT.

The V gene is TRBV2, the J gene TRBJ2-1; 7 bases agree with TRBD2. The CDR3 length is 14 residues. V lost 8 bases to trimming and J lost 8 bases; unmatched junction nucleotides: 12. The germline V gene has CDR1 SNHLY and CDR2 FYNNEI. CDR3 DNA sequence: TGTGCCAGCTCTCAGATGGGGGGGTGGGATGAGCAGTTCTTC. Protein: CASSQMGGWDEQFF.

The chain couples TRBV5-1 to TRBJ2-5; weak D call: TRBD2 (5 bases). V shed 0 bases and J shed 5 bases, with 14 bases lying between them. The CDR3 loop spans 15 amino acids. The germline CDR1 and CDR2 sequences are SGHRS and YFSETQ. The DNA of the CDR3 is TGCGCCAGCAGCTTGGAGATGGAGAGGAGGGAGACCCAGTACTTC. Protein: CASSLEMERRETQYF. The variable domain in full, completed from reference TRBV5-1 and TRBJ2-5, reads KAGVTQTPRYLIKTRGQQVTLSCSPISGHRSVSWYQQTPGQGLQFLFEYFSETQRNKGNFPGRFSGRQFSNSRSEMNVSTLELGDSALYLCASSLEMERRETQYFGPGTRLLVL.

This clone appeared a few times. The V gene is TRBV19, the J gene TRBJ2-1; 8 nucleotides align to TRBD2. Germline lookup yields CDR1 LNHDA and CDR2 SQIVND (reference sequence). V was pared by 7 bases and J by 7 bases, with 15 bases of the junction left unmatched. The CDR3 spans 16 residues. The CDR3 DNA reads TGTGCCAGTACCCCATCGGGGTACAAGCGGGGGAATGAGCAGTTCTTC. Translated: CASTPSGYKRGNEQFF. Variable domain in full (rest from reference TRBV19 and TRBJ2-1): DGGITQSPKYLFRKEGQNVTLSCEQNLNHDAMYWYRQDPGQGLRLIYYSQIVNDFQKGDIAEGYSVSREKKESFPLTVTSAQKNPTAFYLCASTPSGYKRGNEQFFGPGTRLTVL.

V gene TRBV5-1 combines with J gene TRBJ2-1, with D maybe TRBD1 (5 bases). CDR3 size: 14 residues. Trimming removed 0 bases at V and 5 bases at J, with 9 bases between. The V gene's germline CDR1 is SGHRS and CDR2 YFSETQ. CDR3 bases: TGCGCCAGCAGCTTGGGCCGACAGAACAATGAGCAGTTCTTC. Encoded protein: CASSLGRQNNEQFF.

This clone has just a few counts. The CDR3 sequence: CAYRAGGNSPLHF. The CDR3 DNA is TGTGCCTACCGCGCAGGGGGTAATTCACCCCTCCACTTT. The rearrangement links TRBV6-5 to TRBJ1-6, with 7 bases lining up with TRBD1. The CDR3 length is 13 residues. Germline V gene sequence: CDR1 MNHEY, CDR2 SVGAGI. J lost 6 bases, V lost 11 bases, and 7 bases had no gene match.

The chain employs TRBV2 and TRBJ2-7; 8 bases line up with TRBD1. Germline-derived CDR1 and CDR2 are SNHLY and FYNNEI. V lost 6 bases to trimming and J lost 3 bases; unmatched junction nucleotides: 4. The CDR3 contains 13 residues. CDR3 residues: CASRGDRGYEQYF. CDR3 bases: TGTGCCAGCAGAGGCGACAGGGGCTACGAGCAGTACTTC.

This clone was recorded only once. The genes are TRBV5-1 and TRBJ1-1, with no clear D. The ends were cut back, 4 bases at V and 5 bases at J, with 21 bases in the middle. This CDR3 is built from 16 residues. The V gene's germline CDR1 is SGHRS and CDR2 YFSETQ. CDR3 loop: CASSTTGHISGTEAFF. CDR3 nucleotides: TGCGCCAGCAGCACTACCGGTCATATCTCGGGGACTGAAGCTTTCTTT.

This chain uses TRBV11-2 with TRBJ1-6; tentative D call: TRBD1 (6 bases). The length of the CDR3 is 15 residues. Germline CDR1 is SGHAT and CDR2 is FQNNGV. V was shortened by 4 bases and J by 8 bases, with 15 bases between the two germline ends. The CDR3 DNA reads as TGTGCCAGCAGCTCCCTTGGGGGGGCGTATTCACCCCTCCACTTT. Its protein product is CASSSLGGAYSPLHF.

This chain connects TRBV18 to TRBJ1-2; maybe TRBD1 (6 bases). CDR1 is KGHSH and CDR2 is LQKENI in the germline V gene. CDR3 length: 15 residues. V was shortened by 6 bases and J by 2 bases, with 16 bases between the two germline ends. Written as DNA, the CDR3 is TGTGCCAGCTCCCTGGACAGATTGCTCAACTATGGCTACACCTTC. It is translated as CASSLDRLLNYGYTF.

This clone occurred a few times. The V and J genes are TRBV6-5 and TRBJ1-6; no firm D call. V shed 0 bases and J shed 8 bases, with 11 bases lying between them. CDR1 and CDR2 (germline): MNHEY, SVGAGI. The CDR3 spans 15 residues. The CDR3 DNA reads as TGTGCCAGCAGTTACTCGTTTGAGGTTTATTCACCCCTCCACTTT. Translation: CASSYSFEVYSPLHF.

The V and J genes are TRBV5-1 and TRBJ2-3; D is unresolved. Germline V lookup: CDR1 SGHRS, CDR2 YFSETQ. V was clipped by 3 bases and J by 7 bases, with 9 bases between them. The CDR3 consists of 12 residues. CDR3 bases: TGCGCCAGCAGCTCGTCGAGTAATACGCAGTATTTT. Translated, it gives CASSSSSNTQYF.

The J gene is TRBJ2-7, the V gene TRBV5-6, with no clear D. This CDR3 comprises 16 residues. V was shortened by 3 bases and J by 3 bases, with 19 bases between the two germline ends. Germline V gene lookup returns CDR1 SGHDT and CDR2 YYEEEE. The CDR3 here is CASSYPQATAHYEQYF. The DNA of the CDR3 is TGTGCCAGCAGCTATCCCCAGGCGACGGCACACTACGAGCAGTACTTC. Full variable domain (outside the CDR3, taken from reference TRBV5-6 and TRBJ2-7): DAGVTQSPTHLIKTRGQQVTLRCSPKSGHDTVSWYQQALGQGPQFIFQYYEEEERQRGNFPDRFSGHQFPNYSSELNVNALLLGDSALYLCASSYPQATAHYEQYFGPGTRLTVT.